This T cell receptor beta chain was captured in a study of Graves' ophthalmopathy and Graves' hyperthyroidism. The CDR3 runs 15 residues. Germline V gene data show CDR1 as SGHAT and CDR2 as FQNNGV. Unmatched junction bases numbered 8, after V lost 5 bases and J lost 4 bases. This clonotype came up many times. The authors amplified TCR beta CDR3 regions, and they did so from RNA transcripts for repertoire sequencing. HTBI primers were employed in first-round RT-PCR, then a second-round multiplex PCR followed. TCRdb used MiXCR to reprocess the multiplex PCR reads, holding one entry per CDR3 protein. The profile shows 300,000 to 350,000 distinct CDR3 sequences, roughly a sixth of them singletons. Moderate-to-severe activity, CAS ≥3, NOSPECS ≥4 and duration under 3 months were recorded for donors with ophthalmopathy.

The clonotype comes from an adult man with Graves' ophthalmopathy. Sequencing input: peripheral blood. V usage is TRBV11-2 and J usage is TRBJ2-5, with 9 positions matching TRBD2. The CDR3 DNA sequence: TGTGCCAGCAGCCAATCGGGACTAGCTGGAGAGACCCAGTACTTC. Translation: CASSQSGLAGETQYF.